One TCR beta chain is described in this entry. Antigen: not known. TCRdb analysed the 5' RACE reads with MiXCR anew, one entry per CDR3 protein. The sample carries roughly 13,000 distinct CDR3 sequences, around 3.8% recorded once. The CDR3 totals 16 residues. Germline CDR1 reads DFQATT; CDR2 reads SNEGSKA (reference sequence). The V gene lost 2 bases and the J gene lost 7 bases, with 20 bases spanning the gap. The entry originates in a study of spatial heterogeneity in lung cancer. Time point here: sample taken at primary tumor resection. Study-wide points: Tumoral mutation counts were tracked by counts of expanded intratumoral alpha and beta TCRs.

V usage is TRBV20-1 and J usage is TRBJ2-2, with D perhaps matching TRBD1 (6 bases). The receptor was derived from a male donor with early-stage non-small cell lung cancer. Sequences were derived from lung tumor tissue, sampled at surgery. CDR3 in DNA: TGCAGTGCTAGAAATCCAGGGGTCGGGCCGAGCGGGGAGCTGTTTTTT. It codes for CSARNPGVGPSGELFF.